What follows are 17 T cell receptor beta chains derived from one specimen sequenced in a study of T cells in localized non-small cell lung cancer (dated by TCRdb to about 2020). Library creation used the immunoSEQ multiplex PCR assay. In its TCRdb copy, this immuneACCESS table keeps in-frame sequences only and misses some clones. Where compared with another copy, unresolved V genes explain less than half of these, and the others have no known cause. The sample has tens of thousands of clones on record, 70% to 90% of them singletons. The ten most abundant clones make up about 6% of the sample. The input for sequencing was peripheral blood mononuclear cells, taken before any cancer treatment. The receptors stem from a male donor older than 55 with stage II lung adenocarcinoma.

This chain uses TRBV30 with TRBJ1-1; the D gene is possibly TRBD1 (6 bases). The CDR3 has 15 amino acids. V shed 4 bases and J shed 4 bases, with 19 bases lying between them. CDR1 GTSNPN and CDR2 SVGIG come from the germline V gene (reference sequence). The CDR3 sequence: CAWTRVGGRSTEAFF. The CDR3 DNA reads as TGTGCCTGGACTCGAGTCGGGGGCAGGTCCACTGAAGCTTTCTTT.

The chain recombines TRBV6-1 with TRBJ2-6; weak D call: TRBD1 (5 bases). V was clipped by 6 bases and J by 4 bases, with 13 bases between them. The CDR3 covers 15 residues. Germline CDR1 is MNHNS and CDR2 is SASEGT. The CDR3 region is CASRLQVGGANVLTF. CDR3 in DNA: TGTGCCAGCAGGCTACAGGTTGGCGGGGCCAACGTCCTGACTTTC.

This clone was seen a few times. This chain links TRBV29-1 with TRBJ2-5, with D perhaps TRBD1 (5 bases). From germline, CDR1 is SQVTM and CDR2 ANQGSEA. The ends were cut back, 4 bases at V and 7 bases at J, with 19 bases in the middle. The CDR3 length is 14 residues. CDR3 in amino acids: CSVALTVGGVTQYF. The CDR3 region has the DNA TGCAGCGTTGCTCTGACAGTGGGTGGGGTGACCCAGTACTTC. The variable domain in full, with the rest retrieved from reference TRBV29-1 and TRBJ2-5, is SAVISQKPSRDICQRGTSLTIQCQVDSQVTMMFWYRQQPGQSLTLIATANQGSEATYESGFVIDKFPISRPNLTFSTLTVSNMSPEDSSIYLCSVALTVGGVTQYFGPGTRLLVL.

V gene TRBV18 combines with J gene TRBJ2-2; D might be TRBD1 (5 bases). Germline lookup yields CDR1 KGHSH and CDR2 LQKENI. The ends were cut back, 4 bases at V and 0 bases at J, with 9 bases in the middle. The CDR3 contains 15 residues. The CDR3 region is CASSQRQTNTGELFF. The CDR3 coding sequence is TGTGCCAGCTCACAGCGACAGACGAACACCGGGGAGCTGTTTTTT.

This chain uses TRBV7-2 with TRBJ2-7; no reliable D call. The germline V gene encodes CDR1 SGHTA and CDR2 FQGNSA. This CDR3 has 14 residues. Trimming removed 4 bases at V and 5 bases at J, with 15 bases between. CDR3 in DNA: TGTGCCAGCAGCTCCCCCACCGGCGTCCACGAGCAGTACTTC. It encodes CASSSPTGVHEQYF.

This CDR3 reads CASSPRGGSGTGELFF. The CDR3 nucleotides read TGTGCCAGCAGTCCGAGGGGCGGGAGTGGCACCGGGGAGCTGTTTTTT. The chain combines TRBV9 with TRBJ2-2, with TRBD2 matching 7 bases. The CDR3 loop spans 16 amino acids. V was clipped by 5 bases and J by 4 bases; unmatched bases: 11. Germline lookup yields CDR1 SGDLS and CDR2 YYNGEE.

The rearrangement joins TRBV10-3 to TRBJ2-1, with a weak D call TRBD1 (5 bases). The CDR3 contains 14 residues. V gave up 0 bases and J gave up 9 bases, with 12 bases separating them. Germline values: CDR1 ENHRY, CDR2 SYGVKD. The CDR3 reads CAISESGQVGEQFF. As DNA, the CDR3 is TGTGCCATCAGTGAGTCGGGGCAGGTAGGTGAGCAGTTCTTC.

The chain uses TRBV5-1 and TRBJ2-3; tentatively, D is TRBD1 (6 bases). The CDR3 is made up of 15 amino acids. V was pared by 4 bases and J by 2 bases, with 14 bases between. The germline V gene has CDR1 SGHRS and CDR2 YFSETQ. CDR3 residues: CASSGGQGHTDTQYF. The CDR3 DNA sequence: TGCGCCAGCAGCGGTGGTCAGGGGCACACAGATACGCAGTATTTT.

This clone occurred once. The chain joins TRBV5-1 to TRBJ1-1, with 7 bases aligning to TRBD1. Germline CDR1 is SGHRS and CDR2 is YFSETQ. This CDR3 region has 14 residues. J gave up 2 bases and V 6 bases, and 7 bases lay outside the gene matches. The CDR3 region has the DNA TGCGCCAGCAAGGGGGCGGGGATAAACACTGAAGCTTTCTTT. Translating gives CASKGAGINTEAFF.

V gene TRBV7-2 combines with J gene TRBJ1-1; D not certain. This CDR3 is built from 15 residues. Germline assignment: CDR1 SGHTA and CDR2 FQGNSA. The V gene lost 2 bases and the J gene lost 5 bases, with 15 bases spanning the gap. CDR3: CASSLLAARTTEAFF. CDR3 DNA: TGTGCCAGCAGCTTATTGGCTGCCAGGACGACTGAAGCTTTCTTT.

The CDR3: CASSATGANYGYTF. In DNA, the CDR3 is TGTGCCAGCAGCGCTACAGGGGCTAACTATGGCTACACCTTC. V usage is TRBV28 and J usage is TRBJ1-2; 7 bases agree with TRBD1. V lost 6 bases, J lost 0 bases, and 4 bases stayed unmatched. This CDR3 spans 14 amino acids. Looked up from germline, CDR1 is MDHEN and CDR2 is SYDVKM.

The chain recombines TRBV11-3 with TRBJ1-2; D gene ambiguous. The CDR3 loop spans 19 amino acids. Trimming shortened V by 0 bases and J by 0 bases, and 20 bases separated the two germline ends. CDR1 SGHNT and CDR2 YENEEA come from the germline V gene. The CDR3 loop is CASSLEGGGTDGANYGYTF. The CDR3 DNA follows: TGTGCCAGCAGCTTAGAAGGTGGAGGTACGGATGGAGCTAACTATGGCTACACCTTC.

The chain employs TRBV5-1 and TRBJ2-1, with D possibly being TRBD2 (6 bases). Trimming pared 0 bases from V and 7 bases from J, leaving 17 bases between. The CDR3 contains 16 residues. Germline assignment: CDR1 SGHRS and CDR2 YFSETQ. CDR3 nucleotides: TGCGCCAGCAGCTTGGGGGAGGCTGGGCAGTTAAATGAGCAGTTCTTC. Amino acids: CASSLGEAGQLNEQFF.

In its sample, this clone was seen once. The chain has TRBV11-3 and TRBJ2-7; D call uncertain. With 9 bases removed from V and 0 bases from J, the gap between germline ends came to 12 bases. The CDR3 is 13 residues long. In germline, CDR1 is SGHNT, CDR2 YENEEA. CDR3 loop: CARTLTASYEQYF. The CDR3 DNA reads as TGTGCCAGAACCCTCACTGCCTCCTACGAGCAGTACTTC.

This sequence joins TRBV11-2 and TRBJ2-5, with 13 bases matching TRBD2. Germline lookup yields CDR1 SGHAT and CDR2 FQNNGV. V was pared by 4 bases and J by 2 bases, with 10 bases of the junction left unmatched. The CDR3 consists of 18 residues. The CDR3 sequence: CASSSRLAGGPHQETQYF. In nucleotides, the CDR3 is TGTGCCAGCAGCTCCCGACTAGCGGGAGGCCCCCATCAAGAGACCCAGTACTTC.

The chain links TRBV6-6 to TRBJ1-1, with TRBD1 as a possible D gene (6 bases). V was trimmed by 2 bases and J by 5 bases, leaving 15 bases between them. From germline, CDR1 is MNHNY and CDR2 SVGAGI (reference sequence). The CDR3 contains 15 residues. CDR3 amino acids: CASSYEGGLGTEAFF. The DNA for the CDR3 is TGTGCCAGCAGTTACGAAGGGGGATTAGGAACTGAAGCTTTCTTT.

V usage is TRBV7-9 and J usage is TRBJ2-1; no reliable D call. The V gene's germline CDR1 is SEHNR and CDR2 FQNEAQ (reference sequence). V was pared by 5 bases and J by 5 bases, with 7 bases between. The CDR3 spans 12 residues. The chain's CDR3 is CASSRMHNEQFF. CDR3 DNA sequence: TGTGCCAGCAGCCGAATGCACAATGAGCAGTTCTTC.